The entry that follows covers one T cell receptor beta chain sequence. This entry is derived from a study of CXCR3-negative and CXCR3-positive naive CD8 T cells. cDNA libraries for TRB were generated by 5' RACE incorporating UMI labels. TCRdb reprocessed the 5' RACE reads; each CDR3 protein has one entry and no DNA is given. The listing records 100,000 to 150,000 distinct CDR3 sequences. The CDR3 runs 16 residues. Germline CDR1 is SGHRS and CDR2 is YFSETQ. Sequenced: naive CXCR3- CD8+ T cells from blood. Specified subset: CD45RO-CCR7+CD27+CD95- naive CD8+ T cells lacking CXCR3 (TNR3-). This sequence joins TRBV5-1 and TRBJ2-1; TCRdb outputs TRBD2, but without DNA this stays unchecked. The origin of this receptor is a human donor in good health. Some clones in this sample may be carry-over from other donors' samples. This chain's CDR3 is CASSLSRREGWNEQFF.